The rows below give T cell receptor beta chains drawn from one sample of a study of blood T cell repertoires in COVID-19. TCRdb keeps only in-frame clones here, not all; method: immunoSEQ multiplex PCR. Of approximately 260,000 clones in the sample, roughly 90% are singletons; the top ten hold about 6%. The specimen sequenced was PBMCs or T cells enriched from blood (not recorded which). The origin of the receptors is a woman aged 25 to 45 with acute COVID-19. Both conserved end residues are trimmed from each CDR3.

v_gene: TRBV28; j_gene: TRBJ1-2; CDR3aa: ASSQLPGTAYGYT
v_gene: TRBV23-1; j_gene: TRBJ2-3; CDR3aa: ASSRRAGVSTDTQY
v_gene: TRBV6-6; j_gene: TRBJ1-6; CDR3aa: ASSYQTGGDSPLH
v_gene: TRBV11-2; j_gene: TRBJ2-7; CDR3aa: ASSLSPGTSYEQY
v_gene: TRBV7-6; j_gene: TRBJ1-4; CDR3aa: ASSLTEEKLF
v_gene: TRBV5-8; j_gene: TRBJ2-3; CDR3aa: ASSFEPGTDTQY
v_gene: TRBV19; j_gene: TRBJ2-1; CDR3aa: ASSIDRRDADEQF
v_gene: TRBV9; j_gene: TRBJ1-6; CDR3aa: ASSDGGYNSPLH
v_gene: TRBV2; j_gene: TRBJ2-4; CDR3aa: ASRMGSFIQY
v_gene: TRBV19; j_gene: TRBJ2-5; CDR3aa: ASRGSGSWQETQY
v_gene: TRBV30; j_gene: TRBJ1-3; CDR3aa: AWSVGAGNTIY
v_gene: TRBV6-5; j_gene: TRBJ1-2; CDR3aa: ASKGTVYGYT
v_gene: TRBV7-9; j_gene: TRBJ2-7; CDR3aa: ASSLTGTSGTYEQY
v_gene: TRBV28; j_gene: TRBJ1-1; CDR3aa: ASSLAGIDTEAF
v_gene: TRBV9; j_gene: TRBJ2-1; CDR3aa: ASSVKTGALRSYNEQF
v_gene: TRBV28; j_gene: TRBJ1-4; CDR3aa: ASRLGGGWTNEKLF
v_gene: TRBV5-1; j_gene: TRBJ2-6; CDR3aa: ASRVSGDSGANVLT
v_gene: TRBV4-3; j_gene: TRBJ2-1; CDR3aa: ASSQEGATEQF
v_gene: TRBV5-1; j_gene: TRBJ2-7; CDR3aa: ASKAAGLTYEQY
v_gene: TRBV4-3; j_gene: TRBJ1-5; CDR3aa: ASSQDMNQPQH
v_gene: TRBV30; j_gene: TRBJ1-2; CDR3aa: AWLRHPANYGYT
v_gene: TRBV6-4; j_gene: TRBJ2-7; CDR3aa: ARRGGRAYEQY
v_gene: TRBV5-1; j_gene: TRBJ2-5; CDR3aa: ASSLDRAHRETQY
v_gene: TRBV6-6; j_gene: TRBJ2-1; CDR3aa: ASSAGNPADEQF
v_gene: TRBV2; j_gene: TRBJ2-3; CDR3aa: ASSLNSGGPRQY
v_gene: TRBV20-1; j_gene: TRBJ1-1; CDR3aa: SASKGTGNTEAF
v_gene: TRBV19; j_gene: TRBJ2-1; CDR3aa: ASSIIAGNEQF
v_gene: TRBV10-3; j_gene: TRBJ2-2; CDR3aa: ATDSLNTGELF
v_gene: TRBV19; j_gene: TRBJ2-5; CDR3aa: ASQTGGPKETQY
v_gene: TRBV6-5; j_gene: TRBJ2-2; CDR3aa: ASRGLAGVTGELF